The 10 T cell receptor beta chains reported below all come from one sample, sequenced in a study of cytomegalovirus exposure and HLA in healthy donors listed by TCRdb under 2017. The library was built by means of the immunoSEQ multiplex PCR assay. A mixture of 60 forward primers for TCR Vbeta segments and 13 reverse primers for TCR Jbeta segments was used in the multiplex PCR. The source is immuneACCESS, and TCRdb retained only in-frame sequences with V and J called. Part of the clones is not carried over; for the studies checked, unresolved V genes explain less than half of this, and the remainder is unexplained. Across this sample there are 120,000 or so clones, with more than 70% seen only once. About 9.1% of the sample is held by the ten biggest clonotypes. Sequencing used PBMCs. The receptors derive from a woman in her 50s in good health and CMV-seropositive.

This chain links TRBV4-3 with TRBJ2-7, with TRBD2 matching over 12 bases. Germline V CDR1 and CDR2: LGHNA, YSLEER. The CDR3 contains 16 residues. Trimming at V came to 1 base and at J to 0 bases, leaving 1 base not matched to a gene. The CDR3 DNA sequence: TGCGCCAGCAGCCAAGGGACTAGCGGGGCCTCCTACGAGCAGTACTTC. It specifies CASSQGTSGASYEQYF.

This chain's CDR3 is CASSYGTGFEKLFF. The CDR3 DNA reads TGTGCCAGCAGTTACGGGACAGGGTTCGAAAAACTGTTTTTT. The chain joins TRBV6-6 to TRBJ1-4; 9 bases are a match to TRBD1. This CDR3 region has 14 residues. With 2 bases clipped from V and 8 bases from J, the junction kept 3 bases outside the gene matches. Per germline, CDR1 MNHNY and CDR2 SVGAGI (reference sequence).

The chain employs TRBV5-1 and TRBJ1-1; D possibly corresponds to TRBD1 (6 bases). Per germline, CDR1 SGHRS and CDR2 YFSETQ. The V end was cut by 4 bases, the J end by 0 bases, with 16 bases between. The CDR3 runs 16 residues. CDR3 nucleotides: TGCGCCAGCAGCGTGGACCCGGACAGAATGAACACTGAAGCTTTCTTT. This translates into CASSVDPDRMNTEAFF.

The rearrangement links TRBV4-1 to TRBJ2-5; 14 nucleotides line up with TRBD2. The germline V gene encodes CDR1 MGHRA and CDR2 YSYEKL. This CDR3 region has 16 residues. V lost 2 bases, J lost 4 bases, and 3 bases stayed unmatched. DNA for the CDR3: TGCGCCAGCAGCCAATCCGGACTAGCGGGAGGAGAGACCCAGTACTTC. This sequence encodes CASSQSGLAGGETQYF.

The chain joins TRBV29-1 to TRBJ2-1; D is unclear. Per germline, CDR1 SQVTM and CDR2 ANQGSEA. Trimming removed 2 bases at V and 8 bases at J, with 4 bases between. The CDR3 totals 10 residues. In DNA form, the CDR3 reads TGCAGCGTTGAATTCTATGAGCAGTTCTTC. It yields the protein CSVEFYEQFF.

The chain has TRBV18 and TRBJ1-6; D is perhaps TRBD1 (6 bases). The CDR3 covers 14 residues. V was shortened by 6 bases and J by 9 bases, with 15 bases between the two germline ends. Germline CDR1 KGHSH, CDR2 LQKENI. The CDR3 DNA reads TGTGCCAGCTCCCCGGACAGCGGCTCTTCACCCCTCCACTTT. Amino acids: CASSPDSGSSPLHF.

The chain recombines TRBV5-6 with TRBJ2-7; 8 bases fit TRBD1. Germline CDR1 SGHDT, CDR2 YYEEEE. V lost 1 base to trimming and J lost 5 bases; unmatched junction nucleotides: 11. The CDR3 is 16 amino acids. This CDR3 reads CASSLTGQGFYNEQYF. DNA of the CDR3: TGTGCCAGCAGCTTGACAGGACAGGGCTTTTACAACGAGCAGTACTTC.

The rearrangement links TRBV7-2 to TRBJ2-1; 11 bases align to TRBD2. Germline CDR1 is SGHTA and CDR2 is FQGNSA. J was trimmed by 8 bases and V by 2 bases; bases with no gene match: 5. The CDR3 is 15 amino acids. The CDR3 DNA follows: TGTGCCAGCAGCTTATCACTAGCGGGAGCCCATGAGCAGTTCTTC. This sequence encodes CASSLSLAGAHEQFF.

The chain uses TRBV5-1 and TRBJ2-6; 7 nucleotides line up with TRBD2. The CDR3 extends over 22 amino acids. In germline, CDR1 is SGHRS, CDR2 YFSETQ. Losses at the gene ends were 0 bases for V and 0 bases for J; bases not matched to a gene: 18. The CDR3 is CASSLEEGLGSGRGSGANVLTF. The CDR3 nucleotides read TGCGCCAGCAGCTTGGAAGAGGGCTTAGGTTCAGGGAGGGGCTCTGGGGCCAACGTCCTGACTTTC.

This chain links TRBV7-9 with TRBJ2-2; D gene unclear. Looked up from germline, CDR1 is SEHNR and CDR2 is FQNEAQ (reference sequence). Trimming removed 7 bases at V and 12 bases at J, with 6 bases between. CDR3 size: 9 residues. The CDR3 DNA follows: TGTGCCAGCAAGGAGAAGCTGTTTTTT. As protein: CASKEKLFF.